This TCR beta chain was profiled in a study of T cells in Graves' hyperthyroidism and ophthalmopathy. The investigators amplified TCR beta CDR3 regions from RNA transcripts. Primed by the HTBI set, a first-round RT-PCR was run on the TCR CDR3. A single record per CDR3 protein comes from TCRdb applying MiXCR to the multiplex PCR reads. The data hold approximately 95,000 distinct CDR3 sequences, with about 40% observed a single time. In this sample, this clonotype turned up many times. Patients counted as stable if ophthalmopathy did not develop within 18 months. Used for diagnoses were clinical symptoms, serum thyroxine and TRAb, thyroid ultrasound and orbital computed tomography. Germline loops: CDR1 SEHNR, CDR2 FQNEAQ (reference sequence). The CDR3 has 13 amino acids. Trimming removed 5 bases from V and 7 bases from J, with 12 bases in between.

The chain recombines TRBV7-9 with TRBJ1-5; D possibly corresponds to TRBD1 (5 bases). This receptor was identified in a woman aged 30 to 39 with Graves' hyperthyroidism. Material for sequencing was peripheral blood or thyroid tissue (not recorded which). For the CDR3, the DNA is TGTGCCAGCAGCCACAGAGACAGCCAGCCCCAGCATTTT. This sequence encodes CASSHRDSQPQHF.